This TCR beta chain is from a study of blood T cell repertoires in COVID-19. Overall study context: Acute and convalescent COVID-19 specimens originated in the United States, Italy and Spain.

Using immunoSEQ multiplex PCR, the repertoire was profiled, and TCRdb retains in-frame clones only, with some absent. This sample carries approximately 300,000 clones, under 90% of them seen once, and the ten largest clones take around 9%. Everyone who took part was roughly 18 to 89 years old, and they came from 24 US areas. This TCR derives from a woman aged 25 to 39 who had recovered from COVID-19. Sequences were obtained from PBMCs or T cells enriched from blood (not recorded which).

The CDR3 nucleotides read TGTGCCAGCAGCCCGAATACTTTGACTAGCGGACGGGCCTACGAGCAGTACTTC. Protein product: CASSPNTLTSGRAYEQYF. The rearrangement links TRBV4-2 to TRBJ2-7; 9 bases fit TRBD2. Germline loops: CDR1 LGHNA, CDR2 YNFKEQ. The trim removed 4 bases at V and 2 bases at J, leaving 15 bases unmatched. The CDR3 consists of 18 residues.